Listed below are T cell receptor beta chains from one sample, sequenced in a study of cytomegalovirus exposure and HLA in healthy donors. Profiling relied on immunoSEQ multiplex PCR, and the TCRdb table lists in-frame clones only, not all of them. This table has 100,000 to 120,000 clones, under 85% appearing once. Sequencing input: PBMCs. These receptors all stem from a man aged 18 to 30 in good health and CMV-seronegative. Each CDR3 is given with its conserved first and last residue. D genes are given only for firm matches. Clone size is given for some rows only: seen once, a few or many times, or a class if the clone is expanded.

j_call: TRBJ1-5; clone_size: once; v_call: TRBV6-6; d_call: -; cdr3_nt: TGTGCCAGCAGTTACAGGGTCAGCGGACAGCCCCAGCATTTT; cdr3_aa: CASSYRVSGQPQHF
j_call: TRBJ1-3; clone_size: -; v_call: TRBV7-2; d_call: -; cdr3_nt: TGTGCCAGCAGCTTAGGTGGGGGCGGAAACACCATATATTTT; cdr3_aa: CASSLGGGGNTIYF
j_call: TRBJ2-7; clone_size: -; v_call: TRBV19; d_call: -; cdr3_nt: TGTGCCAGTAGTATTCCGGACAGCTCCTACGAGCAGTACTTC; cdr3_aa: CASSIPDSSYEQYF
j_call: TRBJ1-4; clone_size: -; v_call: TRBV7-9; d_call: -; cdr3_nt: TGTGCCAGCAGCTTACAGGGCCCAGATAATGAAAAACTGTTTTTT; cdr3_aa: CASSLQGPDNEKLFF
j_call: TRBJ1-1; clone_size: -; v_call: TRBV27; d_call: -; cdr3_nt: TGTGCCAGCAGCCTCGGGGGGGACACTGAAGCTTTCTTT; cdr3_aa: CASSLGGDTEAFF
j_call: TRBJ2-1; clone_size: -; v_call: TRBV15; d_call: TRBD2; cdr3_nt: TGTGCCACCAGCAGAGTAGTAGCGGGAAGCGATGAGCAGTTCTTC; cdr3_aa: CATSRVVAGSDEQFF
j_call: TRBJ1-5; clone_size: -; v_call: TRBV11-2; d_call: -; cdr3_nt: TGTGCCAGCAGCTTAGGTACAGTCCAGCCCCAGCATTTT; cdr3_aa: CASSLGTVQPQHF
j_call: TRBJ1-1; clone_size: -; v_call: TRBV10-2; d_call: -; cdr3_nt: TGCGCCAGCAGTGAACATGCTAACACTGAAGCTTTCTTT; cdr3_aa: CASSEHANTEAFF
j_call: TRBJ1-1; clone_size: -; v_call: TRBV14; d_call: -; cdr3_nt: TGTGCCAGCAGCCAAGATCCGGGGGTCGGTAGAGCTTTCTTT; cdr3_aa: CASSQDPGVGRAFF
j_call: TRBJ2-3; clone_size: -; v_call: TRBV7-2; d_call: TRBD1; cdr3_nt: TGTGCCAGCAGCTTTTTGGGACAGGGGCCCTACACAGATACGCAGTATTTT; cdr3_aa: CASSFLGQGPYTDTQYF
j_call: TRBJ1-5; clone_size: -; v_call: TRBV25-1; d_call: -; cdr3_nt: TGTGCCAGCAGGCCGGACGGGGAGTATCAGCCCCAGCACTTT; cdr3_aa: CASRPDGEYQPQHF
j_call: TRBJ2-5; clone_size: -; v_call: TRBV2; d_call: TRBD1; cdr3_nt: TGTGCCAGCAGGGAGACAGGGGGCGTCAAGGAGACCCAGTACTTC; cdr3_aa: CASRETGGVKETQYF
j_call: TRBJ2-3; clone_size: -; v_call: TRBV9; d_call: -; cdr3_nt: TGTGCCAGCAGCGTAACCACTAGCACAGATACGCAGTATTTT; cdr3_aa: CASSVTTSTDTQYF
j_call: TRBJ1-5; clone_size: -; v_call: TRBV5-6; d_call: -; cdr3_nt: TGTGCCAGCAGCCCACAGGGAAGGCAGCCCCAGCATTTT; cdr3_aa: CASSPQGRQPQHF
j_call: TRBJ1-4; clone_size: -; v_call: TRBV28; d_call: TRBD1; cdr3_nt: TGTGCCAGCAGTTCACGGGGGGGACAGGGGGAAAAACTGTTTTTT; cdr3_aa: CASSSRGGQGEKLFF
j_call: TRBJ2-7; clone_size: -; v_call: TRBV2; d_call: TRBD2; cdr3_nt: TGTGCCAGCAGGGATCCAGGGGACGCTAGCGGGAGGGCCAATTACGAGCAGTACTTC; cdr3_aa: CASRDPGDASGRANYEQYF
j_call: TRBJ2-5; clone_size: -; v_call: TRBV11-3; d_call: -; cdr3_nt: TGTGCCAGCAGCTCCAGGGAGACCCAGTACTTC; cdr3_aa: CASSSRETQYF
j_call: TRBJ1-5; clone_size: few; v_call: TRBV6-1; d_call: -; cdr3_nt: TGTGCCAGCAGTGATGTAGATAGCAATCAGCCCCAGCATTTT; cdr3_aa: CASSDVDSNQPQHF
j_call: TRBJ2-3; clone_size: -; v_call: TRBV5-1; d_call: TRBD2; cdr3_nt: TGCGCCAGCAGCTTGATCGGACTAGCGGGAGAGGCAGATACGCAGTATTTT; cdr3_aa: CASSLIGLAGEADTQYF
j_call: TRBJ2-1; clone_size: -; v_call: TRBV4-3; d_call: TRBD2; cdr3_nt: TGCGCCAGCAGCCAAGAACGGGGGACTAGCTGGCTTGGTGAGCAGTTCTTC; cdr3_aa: CASSQERGTSWLGEQFF
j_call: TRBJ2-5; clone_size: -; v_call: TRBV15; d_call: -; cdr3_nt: TGTGCCACCAGCAGAGGTAACCTAGACGAGACCCAGTACTTC; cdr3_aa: CATSRGNLDETQYF
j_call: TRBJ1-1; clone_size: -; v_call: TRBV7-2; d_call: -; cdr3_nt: TGTGCCAGCAGGATGACAGGAGACGCCACTGAAGCTTTCTTT; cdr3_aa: CASRMTGDATEAFF
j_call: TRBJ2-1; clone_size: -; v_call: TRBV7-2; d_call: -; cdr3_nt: TGTGCCAGCAGCTTATACTGGCGGGACCTCAATGAGCAGTTCTTC; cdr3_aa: CASSLYWRDLNEQFF
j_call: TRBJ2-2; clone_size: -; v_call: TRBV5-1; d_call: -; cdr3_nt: TGCGCCAGCAGCGACTCAGAGGGCGGGGAGCTGTTTTTT; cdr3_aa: CASSDSEGGELFF
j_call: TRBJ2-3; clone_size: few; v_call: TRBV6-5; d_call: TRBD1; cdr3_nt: TGTGCCAGCCGACAGGGCCCAACAGATACGCAGTATTTT; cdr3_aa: CASRQGPTDTQYF
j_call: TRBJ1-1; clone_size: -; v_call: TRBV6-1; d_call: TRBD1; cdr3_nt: TGTGCCAGCAGTGACCCAGGGGGAATTGGCACTGAAGCTTTCTTT; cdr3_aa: CASSDPGGIGTEAFF
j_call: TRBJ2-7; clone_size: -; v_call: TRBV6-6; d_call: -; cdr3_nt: TGTGCCAGCAGTTACTCTCAGGAGCGGGAGCAGTACTTC; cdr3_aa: CASSYSQEREQYF
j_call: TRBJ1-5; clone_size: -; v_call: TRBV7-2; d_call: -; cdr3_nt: TGTGCCAGCAGCCAAACGGACAGACCTAATCAGCCCCAGCATTTT; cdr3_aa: CASSQTDRPNQPQHF
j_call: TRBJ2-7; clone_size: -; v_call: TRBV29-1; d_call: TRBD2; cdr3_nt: TGCAGCGTCGGCCTTGGGACGCCAAGTCCGGGGGGCGAGCAGTACTTC; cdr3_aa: CSVGLGTPSPGGEQYF
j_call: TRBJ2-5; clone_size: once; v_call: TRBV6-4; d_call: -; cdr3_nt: TGTGCCAGCAGTCCCGGGACAACGGACTCAGAGACCCAGTACTTC; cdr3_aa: CASSPGTTDSETQYF
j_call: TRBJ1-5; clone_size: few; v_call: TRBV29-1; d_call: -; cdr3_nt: TGCAGCGTTGGGTTGGAGGGACTGGCCCAGCATTTT; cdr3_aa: CSVGLEGLAQHF
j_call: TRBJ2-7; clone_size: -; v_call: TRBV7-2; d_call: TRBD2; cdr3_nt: TGTGCCAGCAGCCCCCGGAGCGGGAGGTCCGGGGGGGGCTGGGAGCAGTACTTC; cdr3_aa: CASSPRSGRSGGGWEQYF
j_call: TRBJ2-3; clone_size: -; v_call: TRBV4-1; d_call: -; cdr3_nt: TGCGCCAGCAGCGCGTTGATCGGGAGTGGCACAGATACGCAGTATTTT; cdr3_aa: CASSALIGSGTDTQYF
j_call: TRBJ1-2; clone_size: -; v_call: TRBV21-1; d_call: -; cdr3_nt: TGTGCCAGCAGCACCCCCATGGGGGGACAGAACTATGGCTACACCTTC; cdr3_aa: CASSTPMGGQNYGYTF
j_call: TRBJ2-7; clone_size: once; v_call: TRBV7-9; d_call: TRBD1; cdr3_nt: TGTGCCAGCAGCGCCGGTGACAGGGGCTACGAGCAGTACTTC; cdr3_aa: CASSAGDRGYEQYF
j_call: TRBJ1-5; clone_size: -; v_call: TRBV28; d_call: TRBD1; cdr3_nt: TGTGCCAGCAGTTTAGAGACAGGGCGCGATCAGCCCCAGCATTTT; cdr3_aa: CASSLETGRDQPQHF